This T cell receptor beta chain was identified during a study of blood T cell repertoires in COVID-19. Across the study: Sources were T cells, B-cell-depleted T cells, or PBMCs; the material itself was cDNA or gDNA.

Original methodology: Amplification of reference gene primers provided the estimated nucleated cell counts. Using immunoSEQ multiplex PCR, the repertoire was profiled, and TCRdb retains in-frame clones only, with some absent. V, J and clone size derive from that table, while D and trimming were established from the DNA sequence. This table holds around 160,000 clones, around 84% found once. CDR1 SGHTA and CDR2 FQGTGA come from the germline V gene. V was pared by 5 bases and J by 4 bases, with 16 bases between. The CDR3 contains 15 residues. The chain couples TRBV7-3 to TRBJ2-3; D remains unclear. The source material was peripheral blood. The receptor comes from a man in his fifties or sixties with active or convalescent COVID-19. CDR3 region: CASSPSDLRADTQYF. CDR3 in DNA: TGTGCCAGCAGCCCCTCCGACCTTCGGGCAGATACGCAGTATTTT. Drawing the rest from reference TRBV7-3 and TRBJ2-3, the complete variable domain is GAGVSQTPSNKVTEKGKYVELRCDPISGHTALYWYRQSLGQGPEFLIYFQGTGAADDSGLPNDRFFAVRPEGSVSTLKIQRTERGDSAVYLCASSPSDLRADTQYFGPGTRLTVL.